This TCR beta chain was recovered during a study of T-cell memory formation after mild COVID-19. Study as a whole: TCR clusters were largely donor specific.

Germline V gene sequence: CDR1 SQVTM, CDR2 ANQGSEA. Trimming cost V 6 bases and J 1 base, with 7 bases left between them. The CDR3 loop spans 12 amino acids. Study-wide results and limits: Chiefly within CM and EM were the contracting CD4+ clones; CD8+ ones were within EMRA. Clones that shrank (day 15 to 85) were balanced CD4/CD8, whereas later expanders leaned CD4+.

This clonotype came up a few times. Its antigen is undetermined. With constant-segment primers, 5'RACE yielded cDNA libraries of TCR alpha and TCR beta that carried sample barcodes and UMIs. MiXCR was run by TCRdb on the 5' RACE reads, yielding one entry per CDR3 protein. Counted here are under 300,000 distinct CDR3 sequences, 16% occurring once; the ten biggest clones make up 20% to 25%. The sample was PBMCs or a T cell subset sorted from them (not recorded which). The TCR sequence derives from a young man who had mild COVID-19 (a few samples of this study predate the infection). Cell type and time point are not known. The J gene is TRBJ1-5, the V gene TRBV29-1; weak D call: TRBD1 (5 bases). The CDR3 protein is CSVGDSNQPQHF. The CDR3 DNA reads TGCAGCGTAGGGGACAGCAATCAGCCCCAGCATTTT.